These 26 T cell receptor beta chains came from one sample sequenced in a study of T-cell memory formation after mild COVID-19 (dated by TCRdb to the early 2020s). Preparation of the library involved 5' RACE. Sequencing was carried out with an Illumina NovaSeq 6000. Starting from the raw public reads, TCRdb applied fastp trimming at Q25, assembled clones with MiXCR and retained in-frame beta chains. CDR3 protein duplicates are merged, each entry listing the most common genes and DNA. For this sample the table gives 470,000 or so distinct CDR3 sequences, of which roughly 25% were detected only once. Under 15% of the sample is taken by the ten largest. The sequenced material came from PBMCs or a T cell subset sorted from them (not recorded which). The source is an adult woman who had mild COVID-19 (a few samples of this study predate the infection). The sample titles of this study are shuffled in the database, so cell type and time point are left out; the donor was told from shared clones.

The chain recombines TRBV12-3 or TRBV12-4 with TRBJ1-5; no clear D gene. V shed 7 bases and J shed 0 bases, with 13 bases lying between them. The CDR3 sequence is 15 residues long. DNA for the CDR3: TGTGCCAGCACCGAGGGCGGCGATAGCAATCAGCCCCAGCATTTT. Protein product: CASTEGGDSNQPQHF.

This clonotype was observed a few times. The rearrangement links TRBV9 to TRBJ2-4, with 8 nucleotides matching TRBD1. V lost 3 bases, J lost 6 bases, and 8 bases stayed unmatched. CDR3 size: 15 residues. CDR1 SGDLS and CDR2 YYNGEE come from the germline V gene. CDR3 loop: CASSAAGTGTNIQYF. CDR3 sequence (DNA): TGTGCCAGCAGCGCGGCGGGGACAGGCACAAACATTCAGTACTTC.

This clonotype appeared a few times. This chain connects TRBV29-1 to TRBJ2-5, with 8 bases identical to TRBD2. The CDR3 covers 16 residues. CDR1 is SQVTM, CDR2 ANQGSEA, per germline. Written as DNA, the CDR3 is TGCACCCTGAGCCCGACTAGCGCGGGACCTCAAGAGACCCAGTACTTC. Translating it yields CTLSPTSAGPQETQYF.

The rearrangement joins TRBV6-1 to TRBJ2-4; D ambiguous. The V gene's germline CDR1 is MNHNS and CDR2 SASEGT. This CDR3 spans 15 amino acids. Trimming shortened V by 1 base and J by 0 bases, and 7 bases separated the two germline ends. This chain's CDR3 is CASSEGTLAKNIQYF. Written as DNA, the CDR3 is TGTGCCAGCAGTGAAGGTACATTAGCCAAAAACATTCAGTACTTC.

This clonotype was counted a few times. This chain uses TRBV5-1 with TRBJ2-7; D is perhaps TRBD1 (6 bases). CDR1 and CDR2 from the germline V gene are SGHRS and YFSETQ. Trimming removed 0 bases at V and 5 bases at J, with 15 bases between. The CDR3 has 15 residues. This CDR3 is CASSLGVTGWDEQYF. The CDR3 region has the DNA TGCGCCAGCAGCTTGGGTGTGACAGGTTGGGACGAGCAGTACTTC.

The rearrangement joins TRBV6-5 to TRBJ2-3; D not resolved. V was pared by 0 bases and J by 1 base, with 8 bases between. CDR3 length equals 15 residues. Germline CDR1 MNHEY, CDR2 SVGAGI. CDR3 sequence reads: CASSYSPAGTDTQYF. In nucleotides, the CDR3 is TGTGCCAGCAGTTACTCGCCCGCCGGCACAGATACGCAGTATTTT.

The V and J genes are TRBV6-2 or TRBV6-3 and TRBJ2-1, with TRBD1 identical over 9 bases. CDR1 is MNHEY and CDR2 is SVGEGT in the germline V gene. The V segment lost 5 bases and the J segment 5 bases; nucleotides outside the gene matches: 4. The CDR3 contains 14 residues. The CDR3 DNA sequence: TGTGCCAGCAGTGAGGGACAGGGACACAATGAGCAGTTCTTC. It specifies CASSEGQGHNEQFF.

V gene TRBV28 combines with J gene TRBJ2-7, with 7 bases identical to TRBD2. CDR1 is MDHEN and CDR2 is SYDVKM in the germline V gene. Losses at the gene ends were 7 bases for V and 1 base for J; bases not matched to a gene: 1. The CDR3 loop spans 12 amino acids. CDR3 DNA sequence: TGTGCCAGCACGGGGGGATCCTACGAGCAGTACTTC. Translation: CASTGGSYEQYF.

The chain combines TRBV7-9 with TRBJ1-2; 7 nucleotides align to TRBD1. Germline lookup yields CDR1 SEHNR and CDR2 FQNEAQ (reference sequence). The CDR3 has 15 amino acids. The V gene end was trimmed by 5 bases and the J gene end by 4 bases; junction bases not matched to a gene: 10. The CDR3 DNA sequence: TGTGCCAGCAGCAGCGACAGGGTCCCCCGCTATGGCTACACCTTC. It translates to CASSSDRVPRYGYTF.

The chain carries TRBV27 and TRBJ2-1; D unclear. The CDR3 has 15 residues. The V end was cut by 0 bases, the J end by 0 bases, with 6 bases between. The V gene's germline CDR1 is MNHEY and CDR2 SMNVEV (reference sequence). CDR3 amino acids: CASSLSTSSYNEQFF. The CDR3 coding sequence is TGTGCCAGCAGTTTATCTACAAGCTCCTACAATGAGCAGTTCTTC.

This clonotype was seen a few times. The genes are TRBV7-2 and TRBJ2-7; tentative D call: TRBD1 (5 bases). With 1 base removed from V and 2 bases from J, the gap between germline ends came to 12 bases. This CDR3 contains 15 residues. The germline gives CDR1 SGHTA, CDR2 FQGNSA. Here the CDR3 DNA reads TGTGCCAGCAGCTTAGACCCGACAGTTCCCTACGAGCAGTACTTC. Its translation is CASSLDPTVPYEQYF.

V and J are TRBV11-3 and TRBJ2-3, with TRBD2 matching 10 bases. The CDR3 is made up of 17 amino acids. Germline CDR1 and CDR2: SGHNT and YENEEA. Germline trimming cut 3 bases from V and 3 bases from J; bases unmatched to any gene: 9. CDR3 nucleotide sequence: TGTGCCAGCAGCTTGGGGCTAGCGGGAGAACTTACAGATACGCAGTATTTT. Its translation is CASSLGLAGELTDTQYF.

This chain connects TRBV7-9 to TRBJ2-1; maybe TRBD1 (6 bases). CDR3 length: 16 amino acids. Germline V gives CDR1 SEHNR, CDR2 FQNEAQ (reference sequence). V was clipped by 0 bases and J by 8 bases, with 17 bases between them. CDR3 sequence reads: CASSLASHLSGDEQFF. CDR3 DNA: TGTGCCAGCAGCTTAGCTTCTCATCTCTCAGGGGATGAGCAGTTCTTC. The whole variable domain, remainder taken from reference TRBV7-9 and TRBJ2-1, is DTGVSQNPRHKITKRGQNVTFRCDPISEHNRLYWYRQTLGQGPEFLTYFQNEAQLEKSRLLSDRFSAERPKGSFSTLEIQRTEQGDSAMYLCASSLASHLSGDEQFFGPGTRLTVL.

This clonotype was seen only a few times. This rearrangement joins TRBV19 to TRBJ2-1, with TRBD1 matching over 10 bases. Per the germline V gene, CDR1 is LNHDA and CDR2 is SQIVND (reference sequence). The CDR3 length is 16 residues. Trimming took 6 bases from V and 7 from J; bases not matched to a gene: 12. CDR3 protein: CASSLNRDRGFNEQFF. The DNA for the CDR3 is TGTGCCAGTAGCTTAAACCGGGACAGGGGTTTTAATGAGCAGTTCTTC.

Only one count was recorded for this clonotype. V usage is TRBV24-1 and J usage is TRBJ2-2, with D perhaps matching TRBD1 (6 bases). Germline-derived CDR1 and CDR2 are KGHDR and SFDVKD. This CDR3 is 14 amino acids long. V shed 9 bases and J shed 1 base, with 11 bases lying between them. CDR3 bases: TGTGCCACCCAATTGACAGGGAACACCGGGGAGCTGTTTTTT. Its protein product is CATQLTGNTGELFF.

This clonotype was detected only once. The chain carries TRBV5-1 and TRBJ2-3; the D call may be TRBD1 or TRBD2 (5 bases each). This CDR3 is built from 17 residues. From germline, CDR1 is SGHRS and CDR2 YFSETQ. The germline V and J ends were trimmed by 4 bases and 2 bases, with 20 bases remaining between them. CDR3 nucleotide sequence: TGCGCCAGCAGCGGGTCCGGGAACAGGCTTATCACAGATACGCAGTATTTT. It yields the protein CASSGSGNRLITDTQYF. Together with reference TRBV5-1 and TRBJ2-3, the CDR3 gives the full variable domain: KAGVTQTPRYLIKTRGQQVTLSCSPISGHRSVSWYQQTPGQGLQFLFEYFSETQRNKGNFPGRFSGRQFSNSRSEMNVSTLELGDSALYLCASSGSGNRLITDTQYFGPGTRLTVL.

This clonotype came up once. The genes are TRBV6-1 and TRBJ1-2; D is undetermined. The V and J ends lost 7 bases and 5 bases respectively, with 17 bases between them. This CDR3 contains 14 residues. CDR1 is MNHNS, CDR2 SASEGT, per germline. In DNA form, the CDR3 reads TGTGCCAGCACCCAGGAGCCAGGCGGGTATGGCTACACCTTC. This gives the protein CASTQEPGGYGYTF.

This sequence joins TRBV5-4 and TRBJ2-5; 8 positions match TRBD2. V shed 4 bases, J shed 2 bases, and the junction held 4 bases outside the gene matches. Germline CDR1 is SGHNT and CDR2 is YYREEE (reference sequence). The CDR3 loop spans 14 amino acids. CDR3 nucleotide sequence: TGTGCCAGCAGCACACTAGCGGTTCAAGAGACCCAGTACTTC. Its protein is CASSTLAVQETQYF.

The chain joins TRBV27 to TRBJ2-7, with TRBD1 identical over 8 bases. The V segment lost 6 bases and the J segment 3 bases; nucleotides outside the gene matches: 13. Germline CDR1 and CDR2: MNHEY and SMNVEV (reference sequence). The CDR3 has 16 amino acids. The DNA for the CDR3 is TGTGCCAGCAGCCCTTCCCCGTGGACAGGGAACTACGAGCAGTACTTC. The encoded protein is CASSPSPWTGNYEQYF.

The rearrangement links TRBV5-1 to TRBJ1-1; 10 bases map to TRBD1. The CDR3 has 15 residues. CDR1 is SGHRS, CDR2 YFSETQ, per germline. After removal of 5 bases from V and 0 bases from J, the junction contained 4 bases not matched to a gene. The CDR3, as DNA: TGCGCCAGCAGGCGGGACAGGGGCATGAACACTGAAGCTTTCTTT. As protein: CASRRDRGMNTEAFF. Combining the CDR3 with reference TRBV5-1 and TRBJ1-1 gives the whole variable domain KAGVTQTPRYLIKTRGQQVTLSCSPISGHRSVSWYQQTPGQGLQFLFEYFSETQRNKGNFPGRFSGRQFSNSRSEMNVSTLELGDSALYLCASRRDRGMNTEAFFGQGTRLTVV.

This chain connects TRBV7-9 to TRBJ1-2; D unclear. This CDR3 contains 15 residues. The germline gives CDR1 SEHNR, CDR2 FQNEAQ (reference sequence). The V end was cut by 1 base, the J end by 4 bases, with 13 bases between. The CDR3 nucleotides read TGTGCCAGCAGCTTAGAGGCAGGTGGATCCTATGGCTACACCTTC. It specifies CASSLEAGGSYGYTF. Full variable domain (missing parts from reference TRBV7-9 and TRBJ1-2): DTGVSQNPRHKITKRGQNVTFRCDPISEHNRLYWYRQTLGQGPEFLTYFQNEAQLEKSRLLSDRFSAERPKGSFSTLEIQRTEQGDSAMYLCASSLEAGGSYGYTFGSGTRLTVV.

The gene calls are TRBV7-6 and TRBJ2-3; D perhaps matches TRBD1 (5 bases). CDR1 SGHVS and CDR2 FNYEAQ come from the germline V gene. V was cut by 5 bases and J by 2 bases, with 11 bases left in between. The CDR3 spans 14 residues. The CDR3 region has the DNA TGTGCCAGCAGCCCGCGACAGCTCACAGATACGCAGTATTTT. Its protein product is CASSPRQLTDTQYF.

The table lists this clonotype with a few counts. This sequence joins TRBV5-1 and TRBJ1-1; unclear D gene. Per the germline V gene, CDR1 is SGHRS and CDR2 is YFSETQ. This CDR3 contains 16 residues. Trimming left V 0 bases short and J 1 base short, with 13 bases between. The DNA for the CDR3 is TGCGCCAGCAGCTTGGTCTTCAGAGGGAGGAACACTGAAGCTTTCTTT. It yields the protein CASSLVFRGRNTEAFF.

This clonotype was counted only a few times. V is TRBV10-3 and J is TRBJ2-5; D gene unclear. The CDR3 contains 13 residues. Germline-derived CDR1 and CDR2 are ENHRY and SYGVKD. Trimming took 11 bases from V and 5 from J, leaving 18 bases between them. The chain's CDR3 is CACSDTPAETQYF. CDR3 bases: TGTGCCTGCAGTGACACACCAGCGGAGACCCAGTACTTC.

This rearrangement joins TRBV20-1 to TRBJ1-5, with D uncertain. Germline V gives CDR1 DFQATT, CDR2 SNEGSKA (reference sequence). Deletions cut 0 bases from V and 2 bases from J, with 8 bases between. There are 14 residues in the CDR3. CDR3 in amino acids: CSAREDGGNQPQHF. CDR3 coding DNA: TGCAGTGCTAGAGAAGACGGCGGCAATCAGCCCCAGCATTTT.

This clonotype came up a few times. This chain uses TRBV6-2 or TRBV6-3 with TRBJ2-3; 14 bases are shared with TRBD2. After removal of 4 bases from V and 3 bases from J, the junction contained 12 bases not matched to a gene. The CDR3 loop spans 19 amino acids. Germline CDR1 and CDR2: MNHEY and SVGEGT. The chain's CDR3 is CASSSLPGTSGSRTDTQYF. In DNA form, the CDR3 reads TGTGCCAGCAGTTCCTTACCCGGGACTAGCGGGAGTAGAACAGATACGCAGTATTTT.